Included here is one T cell receptor (beta chain) sequence, with context. This sample is drawn from a study of OX40 agonist ivuxolimab in advanced cancers. In the study overall: Three patients had partial responses: one hepatocellular carcinoma, two cutaneous melanoma.

Looked up from germline, CDR1 is ENHRY and CDR2 is SYGVKD. V was clipped by 5 bases and J by 7 bases, with 6 bases between them. This CDR3 contains 11 residues. Autoimmune disease history or systemic immunosuppression barred patients. Cycle 7 day 1, cycle 4 day 1, and baseline were the timepoints at which blood was sampled. Sequencing used immunoSEQ multiplex PCR; TCRdb keeps in-frame clones, though not all of them. The sample carries about 46,000 clones, around nine tenths recorded once. This sequence originates from an adult with an advanced solid tumor such as melanoma, head and neck, liver or kidney cancer. The rearrangement uses TRBV10-3 and TRBJ2-1; D unresolved. This specimen was CD4+ or CD8+ T cells sorted from blood, taken in a trial of the OX40 agonist ivuxolimab. The CDR3 protein is CAISLGNEQFF. CDR3 nucleotide sequence: TGTGCCATCAGTCTAGGTAATGAGCAGTTCTTC.